Below, 30 T cell receptor beta chains from the same sample are listed, as sequenced in a study of persistence of HIV-infected CD4 T cells. Antigens for these TCRs are unknown. This was the immunoSEQ version 4 assay in survey mode. Generated by immunoSEQ multiplex PCR, the TCRdb table keeps only in-frame clones and is missing some. The data contain tens of thousands of clones, 75% to 85% of them singletons. Stimulation used 9 to 10 ug/mL lysate from CMV-infected fibroblasts. CD40L/CD69 double-negative CD45RO-high memory CD4+ T cells were collected. This material consisted of CD4+ T cells sorted from PBMCs after roughly 18-hour stimulation, taken from a patient who received antiretroviral therapy. The receptor source for this set is an adult man with HIV who was CMV-seropositive.

This chain joins TRBV4-1 and TRBJ1-1; D is unclear. CDR3 length: 15 residues. Trimming cost V 0 bases and J 4 bases, with 12 bases left between them. From germline, CDR1 is MGHRA and CDR2 YSYEKL. CDR3 nucleotides: TGCGCCAGCAGCCAAGAATGGCAGCGGAGCACTGAAGCTTTCTTT. Protein sequence: CASSQEWQRSTEAFF.

V and J are TRBV27 and TRBJ1-2; tentative D call: TRBD1 (6 bases). This CDR3 comprises 15 residues. V gave up 3 bases and J gave up 8 bases, with 19 bases separating them. From germline, CDR1 is MNHEY and CDR2 SMNVEV (reference sequence). CDR3: CASSLKFQGQGGYTF. The CDR3, as DNA: TGTGCCAGCAGTTTGAAGTTTCAGGGGCAGGGCGGCTACACCTTC.

The V call is TRBV11-1, the J call TRBJ1-1, with TRBD1 matching 8 bases. The ends lost 5 bases at V and 1 base at J; junction bases unmatched: 6. The CDR3 is 15 residues long. CDR1 is SGHAT, CDR2 FQDESV, per germline (reference sequence). The CDR3: CASSPRTGPNTEAFF. In DNA form, the CDR3 reads TGTGCCAGCAGCCCTCGGACAGGGCCGAACACTGAAGCTTTCTTT.

This chain links TRBV4-3 with TRBJ2-2; D unclear. V was cut by 3 bases and J by 2 bases, with 7 bases left in between. The CDR3 has 14 residues. Germline values: CDR1 LGHNA, CDR2 YSLEER. CDR3 in DNA: TGCGCCAGCAGCCATTCCGAAAACACCGGGGAGCTGTTTTTT. Translating gives CASSHSENTGELFF.

The chain is built from TRBV24-1 and TRBJ2-1; the D gene is possibly TRBD1 (7 bases). Germline values: CDR1 KGHDR, CDR2 SFDVKD. V lost 3 bases to trimming and J lost 7 bases, with 12 bases between them. This CDR3 region has 14 residues. This CDR3 reads CATSDPSGGNEQFF. The CDR3 DNA follows: TGTGCCACCAGTGATCCCTCAGGGGGGAATGAGCAGTTCTTC.

This rearrangement joins TRBV6-5 to TRBJ1-3, with 9 bases fitting TRBD1. The V and J ends lost 5 bases and 2 bases, in that order; junction bases with no gene match: 4. CDR3 length: 15 residues. Germline-derived CDR1 and CDR2 are MNHEY and SVGAGI. As DNA, the CDR3 is TGTGCCAGCAGTCGACAGGGGGAGACTGGAAACACCATATATTTT. Its translation: CASSRQGETGNTIYF.

CDR3 protein: CASSYGGTANYGYTF. Here the CDR3 DNA reads TGTGCCAGCAGTTACGGGGGAACAGCTAACTATGGCTACACCTTC. The chain combines TRBV6-5 with TRBJ1-2, with a weak D call TRBD1 (5 bases). This CDR3 has 15 amino acids. V gave up 2 bases and J gave up 0 bases, with 10 bases separating them. Germline V gives CDR1 MNHEY, CDR2 SVGAGI.

This rearrangement joins TRBV7-2 to TRBJ1-5, with TRBD1 as a possible D gene (5 bases). Germline-derived CDR1 and CDR2 are SGHTA and FQGNSA. Trimming stripped 6 bases from V and 7 bases from J, with 19 bases between. The CDR3 contains 15 residues. CDR3 sequence reads: CASRPDGGGGQPQHF. The CDR3, as DNA: TGTGCCAGCAGGCCAGATGGGGGAGGCGGCCAGCCCCAGCATTTT.

The chain employs TRBV14 and TRBJ1-2; tentatively, D is TRBD1 (6 bases). Between the trimmed V and J ends, which lost 3 bases and 0 bases, there was a span of 20 bases. Germline V lookup: CDR1 SGHDN, CDR2 FVKESK. The CDR3 consists of 18 residues. CDR3 coding DNA: TGTGCCAGCAGCCACCAAGTGCGGGGGCGCTATGCTAACTATGGCTACACCTTC. Translated, it gives CASSHQVRGRYANYGYTF.

The J gene is TRBJ2-7, the V gene TRBV6-5; TRBD2 matches at 8 bases. The germline V gene encodes CDR1 MNHEY and CDR2 SVGAGI. V shed 4 bases, J shed 0 bases, and the junction held 5 bases outside the gene matches. The CDR3 has 15 residues. The CDR3 protein is CASSSPGTSSYEQYF. The DNA for the CDR3 is TGTGCCAGCAGTTCCCCCGGGACTAGCTCCTACGAGCAGTACTTC.

In this sample, this clone turned up once. The chain has TRBV12-3 or TRBV12-4 and TRBJ1-2, with D unresolved. V gave up 5 bases and J gave up 0 bases, with 4 bases separating them. The CDR3 loop spans 12 amino acids. This CDR3 is CASSRTNYGYTF. The CDR3 region has the DNA TGTGCCAGCAGTCGAACTAACTATGGCTACACCTTC.

The table lists this clone with a few counts. The rearrangement joins TRBV7-2 to TRBJ1-6, with no clear D. V was cut by 1 base and J by 4 bases, with 11 bases left in between. CDR3 length: 16 amino acids. Germline V gene data show CDR1 as SGHTA and CDR2 as FQGNSA. The DNA for the CDR3 is TGTGCCAGCAGCTTAGTTGCGGGTCTTTATAATTCACCCCTCCACTTT. Translating gives CASSLVAGLYNSPLHF.

CDR3 sequence reads: CASSLAQGGYTF. The CDR3 nucleotides read TGTGCCAGCAGTTTAGCCCAGGGAGGCTACACCTTC. The chain uses TRBV12-3 or TRBV12-4 and TRBJ1-2; a weak D match, TRBD1 (5 bases). The CDR3 consists of 12 residues. V was cut by 0 bases and J by 8 bases, with 7 bases left in between.

V usage is TRBV6-1 and J usage is TRBJ2-7; unclear D gene. The V end lost 3 bases, the J end lost 3 bases, and 12 bases lay between the germline ends. Germline V gene lookup returns CDR1 MNHNS and CDR2 SASEGT. This CDR3 spans 14 amino acids. Here the CDR3 reads CASSEASHIYEQYF. As DNA, the CDR3 is TGTGCCAGCAGTGAGGCTTCCCACATCTACGAGCAGTACTTC.

V is TRBV4-1 and J is TRBJ1-5; a possible D gene is TRBD1 (6 bases). This CDR3 spans 20 amino acids. V dropped 2 bases and J dropped 0 bases, with 23 bases sitting between them. The germline CDR1 and CDR2 sequences are MGHRA and YSYEKL. The CDR3 DNA reads TGCGCCAGCAGCCAACCACCAGGGGACTCCCGCCGTTATAGCAATCAGCCCCAGCATTTT. It yields the protein CASSQPPGDSRRYSNQPQHF.

The rearrangement uses TRBV7-8 and TRBJ2-4; 16 bases fit TRBD2. This CDR3 region has 19 residues. Germline V CDR1 and CDR2: SGHVS, FQNEAQ. Trimming removed 0 bases from V and 1 base from J; junction bases left unmatched: 3. CDR3 loop: CASSLAGTSGRAAKNIQYF. CDR3 nucleotide sequence: TGTGCCAGCAGCTTAGCCGGGACTAGCGGGAGGGCGGCCAAAAACATTCAGTACTTC.

The rearrangement uses TRBV7-9 and TRBJ2-6, with D possibly matching TRBD2 (5 bases). From germline, CDR1 is SEHNR and CDR2 FQNEAQ (reference sequence). V was pared by 2 bases and J by 4 bases, with 12 bases between. The CDR3 totals 16 residues. DNA for the CDR3: TGTGCCAGCAGCTTACAATCGGGGTCAGGGGCCAACGTCCTGACTTTC. As protein: CASSLQSGSGANVLTF.

The count of this clone is one. This chain connects TRBV6-5 to TRBJ1-1; 10 bases match TRBD1. Per the germline V gene, CDR1 is MNHEY and CDR2 is SVGAGI. The trim removed 6 bases at V and 11 bases at J, leaving 9 bases unmatched. The CDR3 is 13 amino acids. CDR3 in amino acids: CASSTGTGERAFF. The DNA of the CDR3 is TGTGCCAGCAGCACCGGGACAGGGGAGAGGGCTTTCTTT.

The V gene is TRBV6-5, the J gene TRBJ2-7; the D gene is possibly TRBD2 (6 bases). Germline-derived CDR1 and CDR2 are MNHEY and SVGAGI. The CDR3 length is 15 residues. The V end lost 7 bases, the J end lost 1 base, and 17 bases lay between the germline ends. This chain's CDR3 is CASTVSGRDSYEQYF. The CDR3 region has the DNA TGTGCCAGCACGGTTTCTGGGCGGGATTCCTACGAGCAGTACTTC.

This clone was counted a single time. The chain recombines TRBV10-3 with TRBJ2-7; D not resolved. Germline loops: CDR1 ENHRY, CDR2 SYGVKD. With 8 bases removed from V and 3 bases from J, the gap between germline ends came to 20 bases. The CDR3 has 15 residues. The DNA for the CDR3 is TGTGCCATCTCACCAAGTCCTCCGAGGTACTACGAGCAGTACTTC. Translation gives CAISPSPPRYYEQYF.

This clone has only a few counts. The chain links TRBV4-2 to TRBJ2-1; TRBD1 aligns across 7 bases. There are 16 residues in the CDR3. V shed 2 bases, J shed 5 bases, and the junction held 9 bases outside the gene matches. Germline CDR1 and CDR2: LGHNA and YNFKEQ. This CDR3 reads CASSQRGPTGDNEQFF. CDR3 coding DNA: TGTGCCAGCAGCCAAAGGGGTCCCACAGGGGACAATGAGCAGTTCTTC.

The chain is built from TRBV4-1 and TRBJ1-1; D ambiguous. Germline lookup yields CDR1 MGHRA and CDR2 YSYEKL. The CDR3 spans 16 residues. Trimming stripped 0 bases from V and 0 bases from J, with 11 bases between. The DNA for the CDR3 is TGCGCCAGCAGCCAAGATCTTTGGGGAATGAACACTGAAGCTTTCTTT. As protein: CASSQDLWGMNTEAFF.

This clone was counted a few times. The V call is TRBV7-2, the J call TRBJ1-1; D perhaps matches TRBD1 (6 bases). Germline V lookup: CDR1 SGHTA, CDR2 FQGNSA. Trimming took off 5 bases at V and 6 bases at J, with 19 bases between the two ends. This CDR3 contains 15 residues. The CDR3 is CASSHRSGATAEAFF. DNA of the CDR3: TGTGCCAGCAGCCATCGATCAGGGGCAACGGCTGAAGCTTTCTTT. Based on the CDR3 plus reference TRBV7-2 and TRBJ1-1, the full variable domain is GAGVSQSPSNKVTEKGKDVELRCDPISGHTALYWYRQSLGQGLEFLIYFQGNSAPDKSGLPSDRFSAERTGGSVSTLTIQRTQQEDSAVYLCASSHRSGATAEAFFGQGTRLTVV.

The rearrangement joins TRBV6-1 to TRBJ1-6; unclear D gene. From germline, CDR1 is MNHNS and CDR2 SASEGT. The CDR3 runs 16 residues. Trimming left V 2 bases short and J 8 bases short, with 16 bases between. The CDR3 region is CASSERSDLNYSPLHF. The DNA of the CDR3 is TGTGCCAGCAGTGAAAGGAGTGATCTTAACTATTCACCCCTCCACTTT.

This clone was seen a handful of times. The CDR3 loop is CASIDRVNYNSPLHF. CDR3 sequence (DNA): TGTGCCAGCATCGACAGGGTAAATTATAATTCACCCCTCCACTTT. The chain employs TRBV6-5 and TRBJ1-6; 7 bases fit TRBD1. The ends lost 7 bases at V and 4 bases at J; junction bases unmatched: 7. This CDR3 is 15 amino acids long. The germline V gene has CDR1 MNHEY and CDR2 SVGAGI.

The CDR3 DNA follows: TGCGCCAGCAGCCAAGAAACCGGCTTTGGCACTGAAGCTTTCTTT. Its protein is CASSQETGFGTEAFF. This rearrangement joins TRBV4-3 to TRBJ1-1; D is unresolved. Germline assignment: CDR1 LGHNA and CDR2 YSLEER. The CDR3 loop spans 15 amino acids. Between the trimmed V and J ends, which lost 0 bases and 4 bases, there was a span of 12 bases.

This clone appeared a single time. The chain combines TRBV9 with TRBJ2-5; 11 nucleotides agree with TRBD2. CDR3 length: 16 amino acids. Trimming removed 3 bases from V and 1 base from J; junction bases left unmatched: 5. The germline V gene encodes CDR1 SGDLS and CDR2 YYNGEE. The CDR3, as DNA: TGTGCCAGCAGCGCCGGACTAGCGGGCGTCCAAGAGACCCAGTACTTC. This sequence encodes CASSAGLAGVQETQYF.

The chain links TRBV19 to TRBJ1-1; no clear D gene. V lost 1 base, J lost 0 bases, and 9 bases lay in between. The germline gives CDR1 LNHDA, CDR2 SQIVND (reference sequence). CDR3 length: 15 amino acids. CDR3 sequence: CASSIVAGMNTEAFF. In DNA form, the CDR3 reads TGTGCCAGTAGTATAGTCGCGGGGATGAACACTGAAGCTTTCTTT.

This clone was detected only a few times. The rearrangement links TRBV10-3 to TRBJ1-1; possible D gene TRBD1, 5 bases. Germline CDR1 reads ENHRY; CDR2 reads SYGVKD. CDR3 length: 13 amino acids. Between the trimmed V and J ends, which lost 7 bases and 8 bases, there was a span of 17 bases. The CDR3 spells CAITRNDRGEAFF. The CDR3 DNA follows: TGTGCCATCACCCGGAACGACAGAGGAGAAGCTTTCTTT.

This clone was counted only a few times. The rearrangement uses TRBV7-2 and TRBJ2-7; D is undetermined. V was cut by 0 bases and J by 3 bases, with 12 bases left in between. Germline values: CDR1 SGHTA, CDR2 FQGNSA. CDR3 size: 15 residues. The CDR3: CASSLAGGRYYEQYF. For the CDR3, the DNA is TGTGCCAGCAGCTTAGCGGGCGGCAGATACTACGAGCAGTACTTC.